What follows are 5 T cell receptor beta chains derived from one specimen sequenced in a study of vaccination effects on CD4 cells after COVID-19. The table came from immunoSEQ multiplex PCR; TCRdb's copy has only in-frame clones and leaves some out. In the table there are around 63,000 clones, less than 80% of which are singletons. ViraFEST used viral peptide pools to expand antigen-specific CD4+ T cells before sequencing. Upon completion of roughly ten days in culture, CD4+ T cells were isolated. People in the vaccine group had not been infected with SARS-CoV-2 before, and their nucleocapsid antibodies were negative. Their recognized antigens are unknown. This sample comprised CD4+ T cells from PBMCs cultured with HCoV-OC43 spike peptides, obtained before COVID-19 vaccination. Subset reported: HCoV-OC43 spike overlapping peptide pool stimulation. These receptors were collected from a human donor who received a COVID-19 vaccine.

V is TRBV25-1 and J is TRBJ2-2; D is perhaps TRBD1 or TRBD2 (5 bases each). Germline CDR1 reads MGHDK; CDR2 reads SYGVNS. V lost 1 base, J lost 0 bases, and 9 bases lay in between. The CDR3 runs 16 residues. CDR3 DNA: TGTGCCAGCAGTGAATTCGGGGCTCCGAACACCGGGGAGCTGTTTTTT. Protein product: CASSEFGAPNTGELFF.

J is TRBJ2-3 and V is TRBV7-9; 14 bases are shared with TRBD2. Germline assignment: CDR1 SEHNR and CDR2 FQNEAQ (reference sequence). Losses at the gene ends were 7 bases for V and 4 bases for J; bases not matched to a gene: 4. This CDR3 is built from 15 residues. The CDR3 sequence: CASTRTSGGSDTQYF. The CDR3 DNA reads TGTGCCAGCACCAGGACTAGCGGGGGGTCAGATACGCAGTATTTT. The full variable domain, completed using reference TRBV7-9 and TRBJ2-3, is DTGVSQNPRHKITKRGQNVTFRCDPISEHNRLYWYRQTLGQGPEFLTYFQNEAQLEKSRLLSDRFSAERPKGSFSTLEIQRTEQGDSAMYLCASTRTSGGSDTQYFGPGTRLTVL.

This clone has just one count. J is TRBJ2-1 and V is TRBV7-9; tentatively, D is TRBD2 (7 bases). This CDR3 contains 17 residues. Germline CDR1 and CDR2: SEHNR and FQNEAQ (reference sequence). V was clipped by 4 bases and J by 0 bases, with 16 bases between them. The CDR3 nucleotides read TGTGCCAGCAGCTCTGGCGGGGGCCAAAGCTCCTACAATGAGCAGTTCTTC. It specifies CASSSGGGQSSYNEQFF. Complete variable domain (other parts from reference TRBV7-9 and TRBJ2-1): DTGVSQNPRHKITKRGQNVTFRCDPISEHNRLYWYRQTLGQGPEFLTYFQNEAQLEKSRLLSDRFSAERPKGSFSTLEIQRTEQGDSAMYLCASSSGGGQSSYNEQFFGPGTRLTVL.

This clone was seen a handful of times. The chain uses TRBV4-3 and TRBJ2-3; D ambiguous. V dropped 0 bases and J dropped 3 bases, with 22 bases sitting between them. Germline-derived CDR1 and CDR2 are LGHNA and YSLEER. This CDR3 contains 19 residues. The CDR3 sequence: CASSQDSRGTSGPTDTQYF. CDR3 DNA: TGCGCCAGCAGCCAAGATAGCCGTGGCACGTCCGGACCTACAGATACGCAGTATTTT.

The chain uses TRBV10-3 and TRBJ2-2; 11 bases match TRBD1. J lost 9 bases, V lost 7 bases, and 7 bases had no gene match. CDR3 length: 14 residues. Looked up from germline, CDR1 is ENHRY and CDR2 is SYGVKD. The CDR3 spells CAIMPGQGDRELFF. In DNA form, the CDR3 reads TGTGCCATCATGCCGGGACAGGGGGACCGGGAGCTGTTTTTT.